The 5 T cell receptor beta chains in this list originate from one sample, sequenced in a study of naive and memory T cell subsets. The beta constant-region primer was an equimolar mix of two oligonucleotides covering TRBC1 and TRBC2. MiXCR, run by TCRdb on the UMI-ligation and nested PCR reads, gives a single entry per CDR3 protein. The repertoire holds approximately 89,000 distinct CDR3 sequences, with about 6.5% as singletons. The sequenced sample was central memory CD4+ T cells from blood. The receptors come from a human donor in good health.

The chain employs TRBV20-1 and TRBJ1-2; 10 positions match TRBD1. This CDR3 is 14 amino acids long. CDR1 and CDR2 from the germline V gene are DFQATT and SNEGSKA (reference sequence). V shed 6 bases, J shed 7 bases, and the junction held 11 bases outside the gene matches. The CDR3 is CSAQLDRGRGGYTF. The CDR3 DNA reads as TGCAGTGCGCAATTAGACAGGGGGCGCGGTGGCTACACCTTC.

The genes are TRBV10-3 and TRBJ2-3, with D tentatively TRBD2 (6 bases). This CDR3 has 14 residues. V dropped 11 bases and J dropped 1 base, with 16 bases sitting between them. The germline CDR1 and CDR2 sequences are ENHRY and SYGVKD. The CDR3 region is CASKGPGGTDTQYF. The CDR3, as DNA: TGTGCCTCCAAAGGCCCGGGGGGCACAGATACGCAGTATTTT.

This clonotype was observed a handful of times. The V call is TRBV4-2, the J call TRBJ2-2, with D unclear. The germline V gene encodes CDR1 LGHNA and CDR2 YNFKEQ. Between the trimmed V and J ends, which lost 0 bases and 7 bases, there was a span of 3 bases. This CDR3 region has 12 residues. Here the CDR3 DNA reads TGTGCCAGCAGCCAAGATATCGGGGAGCTGTTTTTT. This gives the protein CASSQDIGELFF.

The sample holds many counts of this clonotype. The chain recombines TRBV5-4 with TRBJ2-2; 7 bases match TRBD2. Germline CDR1 reads SGHNT; CDR2 reads YYREEE (reference sequence). V lost 5 bases and J lost 6; bases outside the gene matches: 13. The CDR3 is 16 residues long. This chain's CDR3 is CASSIDQLARPGELFF. In DNA, the CDR3 is TGTGCCAGCAGTATCGACCAACTAGCGCGCCCCGGGGAGCTGTTTTTT.

This clonotype was counted many times. V usage is TRBV12-3 or TRBV12-4 and J usage is TRBJ2-7; maybe TRBD1 (5 bases). The CDR3 runs 13 residues. V lost 3 bases, J lost 3 bases, and 9 bases lay in between. CDR3 nucleotide sequence: TGTGCCAGCAGTTTTCAGGGCTACTACGAGCAGTACTTC. It yields the protein CASSFQGYYEQYF.